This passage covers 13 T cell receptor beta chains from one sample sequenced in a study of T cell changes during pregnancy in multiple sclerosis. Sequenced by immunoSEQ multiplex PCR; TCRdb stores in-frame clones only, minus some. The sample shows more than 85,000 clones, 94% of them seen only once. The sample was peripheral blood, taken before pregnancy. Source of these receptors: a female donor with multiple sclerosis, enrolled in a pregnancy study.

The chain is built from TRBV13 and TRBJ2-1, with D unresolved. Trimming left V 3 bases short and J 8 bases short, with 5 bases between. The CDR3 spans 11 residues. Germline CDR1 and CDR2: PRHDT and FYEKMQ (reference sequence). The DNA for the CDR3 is TGTGCCAGCAGCTTTTCCTATGAGCAGTTCTTC. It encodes CASSFSYEQFF.

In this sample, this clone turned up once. The CDR3 bases are TGTGCCAGCAGCCAACTAACAGGGGGCCAAGGGACCCAGCATTTT. Translating gives CASSQLTGGQGTQHF. V is TRBV7-6 and J is TRBJ1-5; TRBD1 aligns across 9 bases. Germline values: CDR1 SGHVS, CDR2 FNYEAQ. The CDR3 is made up of 15 amino acids. After removal of 5 bases from V and 11 bases from J, the junction contained 13 bases not matched to a gene. Full variable domain (missing parts from reference TRBV7-6 and TRBJ1-5): GAGVSQSPRYKVTKRGQDVALRCDPISGHVSLYWYRQALGQGPEFLTYFNYEAQQDKSGLPNDRFSAERPEGSISTLTIQRTEQRDSAMYRCASSQLTGGQGTQHFGDGTRLSIL.

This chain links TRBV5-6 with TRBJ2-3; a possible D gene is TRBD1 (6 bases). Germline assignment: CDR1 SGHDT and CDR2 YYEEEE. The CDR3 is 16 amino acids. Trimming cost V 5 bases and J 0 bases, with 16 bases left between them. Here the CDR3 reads CASSFPGTQSTDTQYF. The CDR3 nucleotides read TGTGCCAGCAGTTTCCCCGGGACACAGAGCACAGATACGCAGTATTTT. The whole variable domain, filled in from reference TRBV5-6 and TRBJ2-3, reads DAGVTQSPTHLIKTRGQQVTLRCSPKSGHDTVSWYQQALGQGPQFIFQYYEEEERQRGNFPDRFSGHQFPNYSSELNVNALLLGDSALYLCASSFPGTQSTDTQYFGPGTRLTVL.

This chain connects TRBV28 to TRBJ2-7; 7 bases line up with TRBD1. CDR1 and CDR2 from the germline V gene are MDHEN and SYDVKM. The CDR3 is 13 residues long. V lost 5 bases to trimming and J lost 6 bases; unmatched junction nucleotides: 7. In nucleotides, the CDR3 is TGTGCCAGCAGTAGACGACAGGGTGTCGAGCAGTACTTC. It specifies CASSRRQGVEQYF.

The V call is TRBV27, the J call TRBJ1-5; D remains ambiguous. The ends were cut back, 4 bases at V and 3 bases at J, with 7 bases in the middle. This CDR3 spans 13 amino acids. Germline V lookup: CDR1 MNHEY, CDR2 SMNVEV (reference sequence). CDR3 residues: CASSWQSNQPQHF. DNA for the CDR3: TGTGCCAGCAGTTGGCAGTCCAATCAGCCCCAGCATTTT.

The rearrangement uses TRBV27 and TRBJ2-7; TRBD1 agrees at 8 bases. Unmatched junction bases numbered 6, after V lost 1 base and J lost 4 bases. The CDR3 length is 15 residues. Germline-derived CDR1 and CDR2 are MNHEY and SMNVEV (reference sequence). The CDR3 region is CASSLYPGQAYEQYF. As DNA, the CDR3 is TGTGCCAGCAGTTTATACCCGGGACAGGCATACGAGCAGTACTTC.

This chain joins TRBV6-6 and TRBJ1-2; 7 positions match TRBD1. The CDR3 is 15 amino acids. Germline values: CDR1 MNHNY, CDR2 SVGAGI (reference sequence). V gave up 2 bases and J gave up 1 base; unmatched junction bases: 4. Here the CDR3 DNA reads TGTGCCAGCAGTTACAAGGGACAGAATAACTATGGCTACACCTTC. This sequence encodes CASSYKGQNNYGYTF.

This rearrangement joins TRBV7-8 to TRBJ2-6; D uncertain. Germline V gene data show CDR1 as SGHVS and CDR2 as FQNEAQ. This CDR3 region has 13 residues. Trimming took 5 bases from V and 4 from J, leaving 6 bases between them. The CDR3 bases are TGTGCCAGCAGCCCGCGGGGGGCCAACGTCCTGACTTTC. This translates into CASSPRGANVLTF.

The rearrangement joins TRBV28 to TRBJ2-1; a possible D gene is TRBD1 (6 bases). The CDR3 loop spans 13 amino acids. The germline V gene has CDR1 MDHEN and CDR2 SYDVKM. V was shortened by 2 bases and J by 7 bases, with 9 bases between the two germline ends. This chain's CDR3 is CASSLLTGNEQFF. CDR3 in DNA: TGTGCCAGCAGTTTACTTACAGGGAATGAGCAGTTCTTC.

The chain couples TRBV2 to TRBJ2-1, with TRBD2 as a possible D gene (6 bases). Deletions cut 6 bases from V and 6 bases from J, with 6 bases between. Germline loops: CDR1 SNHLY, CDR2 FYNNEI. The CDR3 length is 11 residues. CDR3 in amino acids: CASRTSNEQFF. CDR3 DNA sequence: TGTGCCAGCAGGACTAGCAATGAGCAGTTCTTC.

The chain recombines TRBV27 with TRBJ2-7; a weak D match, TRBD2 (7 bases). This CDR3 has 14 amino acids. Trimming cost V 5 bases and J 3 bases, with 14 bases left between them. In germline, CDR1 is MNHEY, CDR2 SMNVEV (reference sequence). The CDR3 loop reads CASSIQGGGYEQYF. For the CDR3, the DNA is TGTGCCAGCAGTATACAGGGCGGGGGCTACGAGCAGTACTTC.

The CDR3 nucleotides are TGTGCCAGCAGCACAGGACTAACGAGCTCTGGAAACACCATATATTTT. Translating gives CASSTGLTSSGNTIYF. The rearrangement links TRBV9 to TRBJ1-3, with a tentative D call TRBD1 (5 bases). CDR1 is SGDLS, CDR2 YYNGEE, per germline. This CDR3 comprises 16 residues. The ends were cut back, 4 bases at V and 0 bases at J, with 14 bases in the middle. Full variable domain (outside the CDR3, taken from reference TRBV9 and TRBJ1-3): DSGVTQTPKHLITATGQRVTLRCSPRSGDLSVYWYQQSLDQGLQFLIQYYNGEERAKGNILERFSAQQFPDLHSELNLSSLELGDSALYFCASSTGLTSSGNTIYFGEGSWLTVV.

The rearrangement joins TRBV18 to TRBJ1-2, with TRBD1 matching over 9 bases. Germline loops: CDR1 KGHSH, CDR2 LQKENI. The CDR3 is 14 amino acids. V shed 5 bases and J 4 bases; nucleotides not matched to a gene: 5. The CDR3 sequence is CASSKQGAGYGYTF. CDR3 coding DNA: TGTGCCAGCTCAAAACAGGGGGCTGGCTATGGCTACACCTTC.